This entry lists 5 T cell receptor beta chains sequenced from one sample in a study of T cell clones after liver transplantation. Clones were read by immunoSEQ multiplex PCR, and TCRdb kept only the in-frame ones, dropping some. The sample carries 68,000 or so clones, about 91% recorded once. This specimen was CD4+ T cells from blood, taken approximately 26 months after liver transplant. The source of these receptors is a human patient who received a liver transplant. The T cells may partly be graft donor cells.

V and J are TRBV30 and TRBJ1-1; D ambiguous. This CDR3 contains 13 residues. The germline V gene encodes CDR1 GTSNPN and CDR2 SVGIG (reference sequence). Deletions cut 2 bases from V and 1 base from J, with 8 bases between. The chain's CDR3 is CAWSSKRNTEAFF. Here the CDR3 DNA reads TGTGCCTGGAGTTCAAAACGGAACACTGAAGCTTTCTTT. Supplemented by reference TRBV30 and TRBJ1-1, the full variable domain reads SQTIHQWPATLVQPVGSPLSLECTVEGTSNPNLYWYRQAAGRGLQLLFYSVGIGQISSEVPQNLSASRPQDRQFILSSKKLLLSDSGFYLCAWSSKRNTEAFFGQGTRLTVV.

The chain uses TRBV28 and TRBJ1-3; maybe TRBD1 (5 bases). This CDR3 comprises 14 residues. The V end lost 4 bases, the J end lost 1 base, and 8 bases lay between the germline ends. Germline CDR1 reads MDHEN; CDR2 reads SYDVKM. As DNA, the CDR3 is TGTGCCAGCAGTTCTGGGGGGTCTGGAAACACCATATATTTT. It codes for CASSSGGSGNTIYF.

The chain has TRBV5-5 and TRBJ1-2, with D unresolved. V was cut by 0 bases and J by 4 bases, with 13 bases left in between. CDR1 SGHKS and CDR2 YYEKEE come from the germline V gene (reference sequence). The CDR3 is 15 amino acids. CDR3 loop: CASSLERESVYGYTF. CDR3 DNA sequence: TGTGCCAGCAGCTTGGAGCGGGAGTCTGTCTATGGCTACACCTTC.

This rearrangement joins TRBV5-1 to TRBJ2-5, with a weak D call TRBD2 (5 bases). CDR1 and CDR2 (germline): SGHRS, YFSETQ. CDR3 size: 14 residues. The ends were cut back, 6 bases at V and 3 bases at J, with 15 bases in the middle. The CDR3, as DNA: TGCGCCAGCATCCCTGGCCCAGCGGAAGAGACCCAGTACTTC. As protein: CASIPGPAEETQYF.

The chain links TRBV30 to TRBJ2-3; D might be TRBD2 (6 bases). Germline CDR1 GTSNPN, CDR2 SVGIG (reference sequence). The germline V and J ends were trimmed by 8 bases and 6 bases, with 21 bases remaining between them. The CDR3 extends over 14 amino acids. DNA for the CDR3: TGTGCCGGGACTGGCTCGCTGTCCGGGGATACGCAGTATTTT. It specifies CAGTGSLSGDTQYF.